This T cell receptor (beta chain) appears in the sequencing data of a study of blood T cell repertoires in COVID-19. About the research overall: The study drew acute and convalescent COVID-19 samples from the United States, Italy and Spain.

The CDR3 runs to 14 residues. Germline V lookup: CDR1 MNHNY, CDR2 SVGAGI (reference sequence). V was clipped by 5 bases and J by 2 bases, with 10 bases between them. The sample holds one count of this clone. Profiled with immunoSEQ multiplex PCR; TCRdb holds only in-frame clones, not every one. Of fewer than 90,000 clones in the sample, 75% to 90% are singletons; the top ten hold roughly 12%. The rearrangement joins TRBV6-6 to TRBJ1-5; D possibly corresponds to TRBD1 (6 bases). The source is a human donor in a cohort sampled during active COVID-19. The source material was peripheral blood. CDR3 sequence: CASSPGDRNQPQHF. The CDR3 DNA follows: TGTGCCAGCAGTCCAGGGGATCGCAATCAGCCCCAGCATTTT.